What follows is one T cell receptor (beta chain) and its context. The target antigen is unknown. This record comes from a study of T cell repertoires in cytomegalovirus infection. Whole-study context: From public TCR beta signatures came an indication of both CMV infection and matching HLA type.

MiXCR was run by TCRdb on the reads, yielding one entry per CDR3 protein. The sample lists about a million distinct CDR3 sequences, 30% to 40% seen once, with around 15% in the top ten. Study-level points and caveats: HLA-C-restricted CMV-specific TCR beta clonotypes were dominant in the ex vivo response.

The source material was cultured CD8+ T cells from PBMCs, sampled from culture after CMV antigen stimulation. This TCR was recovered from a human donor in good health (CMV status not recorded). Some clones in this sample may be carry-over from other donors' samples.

The CDR3 spells CSVRTPSYNEQFF. For the CDR3, the DNA is TGCAGCGTTAGGACACCATCCTACAATGAGCAGTTCTTC. The genes are TRBV29-1 and TRBJ2-1; TRBD1 might be the D (5 bases). Germline CDR1 and CDR2: SQVTM and ANQGSEA. This CDR3 spans 13 amino acids. V dropped 5 bases and J dropped 1 base, with 9 bases sitting between them.